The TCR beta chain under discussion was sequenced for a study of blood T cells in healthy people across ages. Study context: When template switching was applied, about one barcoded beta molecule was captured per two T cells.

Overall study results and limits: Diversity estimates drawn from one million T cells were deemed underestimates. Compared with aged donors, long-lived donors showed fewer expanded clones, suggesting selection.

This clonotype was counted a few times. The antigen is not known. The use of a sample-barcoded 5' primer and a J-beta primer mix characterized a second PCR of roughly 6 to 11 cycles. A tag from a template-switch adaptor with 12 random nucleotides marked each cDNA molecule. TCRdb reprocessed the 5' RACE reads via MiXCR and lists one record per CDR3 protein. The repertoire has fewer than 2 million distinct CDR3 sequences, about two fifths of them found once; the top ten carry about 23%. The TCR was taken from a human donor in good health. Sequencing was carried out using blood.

This chain's CDR3 is CASSKILGRQGLFYEQYF. The CDR3 coding sequence is TGTGCCAGCAGTAAGATCCTCGGGAGGCAGGGGTTATTCTACGAGCAGTACTTC. V usage is TRBV6-2 or TRBV6-3 and J usage is TRBJ2-7, with D possibly TRBD2 on 7 matching bases. Germline CDR1 MNHEY, CDR2 SVGEGT. V was shortened by 5 bases and J by 3 bases, with 26 bases between the two germline ends. This CDR3 spans 18 amino acids.